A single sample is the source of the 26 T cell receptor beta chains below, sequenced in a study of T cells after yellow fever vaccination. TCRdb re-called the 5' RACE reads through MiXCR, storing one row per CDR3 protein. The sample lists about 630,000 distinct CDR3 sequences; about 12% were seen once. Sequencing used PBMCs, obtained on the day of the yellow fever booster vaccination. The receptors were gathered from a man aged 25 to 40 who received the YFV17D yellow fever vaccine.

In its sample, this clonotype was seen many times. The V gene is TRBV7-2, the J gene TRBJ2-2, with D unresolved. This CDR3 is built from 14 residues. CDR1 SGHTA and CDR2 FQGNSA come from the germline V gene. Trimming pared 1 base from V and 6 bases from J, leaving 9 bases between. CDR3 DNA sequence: TGTGCCAGCAGCTTAGATAGGATCGCCGGGGAGCTGTTTTTT. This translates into CASSLDRIAGELFF.

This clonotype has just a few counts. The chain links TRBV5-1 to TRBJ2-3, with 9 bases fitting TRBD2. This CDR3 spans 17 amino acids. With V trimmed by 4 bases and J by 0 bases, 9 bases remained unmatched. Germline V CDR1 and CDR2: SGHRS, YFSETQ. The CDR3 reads CASSVQPSGISTDTQYF. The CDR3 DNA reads TGCGCCAGCAGCGTGCAGCCTAGCGGGATAAGCACAGATACGCAGTATTTT.

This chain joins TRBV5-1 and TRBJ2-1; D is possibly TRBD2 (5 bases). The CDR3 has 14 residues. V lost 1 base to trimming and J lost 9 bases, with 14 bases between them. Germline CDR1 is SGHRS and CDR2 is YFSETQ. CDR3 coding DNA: TGCGCCAGCAGCTTGAGAGGGTCAGATGGTGAGCAGTTCTTC. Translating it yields CASSLRGSDGEQFF.

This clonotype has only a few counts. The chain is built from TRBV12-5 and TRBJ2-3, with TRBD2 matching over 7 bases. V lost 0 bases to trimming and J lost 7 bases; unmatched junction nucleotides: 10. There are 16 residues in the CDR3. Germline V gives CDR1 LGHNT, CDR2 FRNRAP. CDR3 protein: CASGLVSTGTTYTQYF. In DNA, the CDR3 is TGTGCTAGTGGTTTGGTATCCACCGGGACTACGTATACGCAGTATTTT. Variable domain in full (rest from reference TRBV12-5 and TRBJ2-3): DARVTQTPRHKVTEMGQEVTMRCQPILGHNTVFWYRQTMMQGLELLAYFRNRAPLDDSGMPKDRFSAEMPDATLATLKIQPSEPRDSAVYFCASGLVSTGTTYTQYFGPGTRLTVL.

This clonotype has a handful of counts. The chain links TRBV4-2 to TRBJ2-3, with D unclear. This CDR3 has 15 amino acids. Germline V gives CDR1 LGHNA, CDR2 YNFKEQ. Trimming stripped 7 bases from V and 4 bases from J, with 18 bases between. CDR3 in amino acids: CASTPDTFRADTQYF. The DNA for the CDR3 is TGTGCCAGCACCCCAGACACGTTTAGGGCAGATACGCAGTATTTT.

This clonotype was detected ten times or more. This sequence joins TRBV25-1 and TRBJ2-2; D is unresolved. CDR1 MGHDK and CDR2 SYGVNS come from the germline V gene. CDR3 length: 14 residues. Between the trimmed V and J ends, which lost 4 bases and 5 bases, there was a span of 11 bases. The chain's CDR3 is CASSVEGLTGELFF. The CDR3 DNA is TGTGCCAGCAGTGTTGAAGGCCTGACCGGGGAGCTGTTTTTT.

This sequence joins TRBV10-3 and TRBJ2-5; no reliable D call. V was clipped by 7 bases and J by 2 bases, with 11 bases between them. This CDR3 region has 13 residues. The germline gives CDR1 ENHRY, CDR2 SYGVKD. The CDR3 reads CAIKARPQETQYF. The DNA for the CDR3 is TGTGCCATCAAAGCTCGTCCTCAAGAGACCCAGTACTTC.

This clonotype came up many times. CDR3 region: CSARGTTRAAQTYEQYF. The CDR3 nucleotides are TGCAGTGCTAGAGGGACCACCCGGGCAGCTCAAACCTACGAGCAGTACTTC. The V and J genes are TRBV20-1 and TRBJ2-7; D unclear. Trimming took 1 base from V and 2 from J, leaving 21 bases between them. The CDR3 totals 17 residues. Germline V gives CDR1 DFQATT, CDR2 SNEGSKA (reference sequence).

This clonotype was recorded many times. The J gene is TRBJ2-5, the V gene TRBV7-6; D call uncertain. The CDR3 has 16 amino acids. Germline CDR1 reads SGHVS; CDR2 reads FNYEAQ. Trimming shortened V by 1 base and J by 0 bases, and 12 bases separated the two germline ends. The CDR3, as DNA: TGTGCCAGCAGCTTAGTAGGGATGGGTTACCAAGAGACCCAGTACTTC. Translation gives CASSLVGMGYQETQYF.

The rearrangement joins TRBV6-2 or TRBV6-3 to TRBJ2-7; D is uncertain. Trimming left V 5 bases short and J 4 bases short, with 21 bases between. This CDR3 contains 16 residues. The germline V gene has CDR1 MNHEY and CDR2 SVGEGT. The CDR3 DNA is TGTGCCAGCAGTCGATCCCGAGAGTTCCTCCTTTACGAGCAGTACTTC. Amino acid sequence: CASSRSREFLLYEQYF.

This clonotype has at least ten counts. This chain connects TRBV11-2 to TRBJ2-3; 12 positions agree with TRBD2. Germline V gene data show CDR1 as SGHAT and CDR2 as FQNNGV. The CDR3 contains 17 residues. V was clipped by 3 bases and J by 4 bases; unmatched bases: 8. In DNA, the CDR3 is TGTGCCAGCAGCTTTTCTAAGGGGACTAGCGGGCCAGATACGCAGTATTTT. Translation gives CASSFSKGTSGPDTQYF.

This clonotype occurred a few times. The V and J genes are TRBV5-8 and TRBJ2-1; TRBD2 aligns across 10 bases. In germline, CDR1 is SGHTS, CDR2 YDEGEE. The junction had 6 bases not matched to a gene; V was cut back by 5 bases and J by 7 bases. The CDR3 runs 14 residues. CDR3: CASSLLAGSNEQFF. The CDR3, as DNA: TGTGCCAGCAGTTTACTAGCGGGATCAAATGAGCAGTTCTTC.

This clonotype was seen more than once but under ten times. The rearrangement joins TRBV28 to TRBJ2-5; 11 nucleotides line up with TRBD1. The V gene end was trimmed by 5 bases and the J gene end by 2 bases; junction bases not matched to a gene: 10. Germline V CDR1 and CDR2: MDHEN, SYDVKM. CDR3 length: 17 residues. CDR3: CASSLGTGGMIQETQYF. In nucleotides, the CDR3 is TGTGCCAGCAGTCTGGGGACAGGGGGTATGATTCAAGAGACCCAGTACTTC.

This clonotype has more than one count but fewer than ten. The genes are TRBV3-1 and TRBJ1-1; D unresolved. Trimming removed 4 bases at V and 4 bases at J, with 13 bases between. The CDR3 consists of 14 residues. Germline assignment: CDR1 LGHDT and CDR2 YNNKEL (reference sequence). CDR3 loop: CASSLLDRFTEAFF. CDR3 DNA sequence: TGTGCCAGCAGCCTCCTGGATAGGTTCACTGAAGCTTTCTTT.

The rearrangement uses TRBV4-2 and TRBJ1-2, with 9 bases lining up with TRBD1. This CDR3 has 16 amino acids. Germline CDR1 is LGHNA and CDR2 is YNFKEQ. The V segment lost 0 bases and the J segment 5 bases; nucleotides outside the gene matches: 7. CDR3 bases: TGTGCCAGCAGCCAAGATCAGACAGGGGGAACGTATGGCTACACCTTC. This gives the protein CASSQDQTGGTYGYTF.

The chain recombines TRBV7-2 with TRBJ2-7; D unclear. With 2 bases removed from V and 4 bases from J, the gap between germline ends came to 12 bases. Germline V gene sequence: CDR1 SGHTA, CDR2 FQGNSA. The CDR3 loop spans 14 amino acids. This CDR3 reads CASSLRSGRYEQYF. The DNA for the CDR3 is TGTGCCAGCAGCTTACGGAGTGGAAGGTACGAGCAGTACTTC.

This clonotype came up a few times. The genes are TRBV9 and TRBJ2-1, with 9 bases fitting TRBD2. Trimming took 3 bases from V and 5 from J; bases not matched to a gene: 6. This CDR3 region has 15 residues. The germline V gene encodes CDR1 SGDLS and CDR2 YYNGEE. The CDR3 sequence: CASSGGLAVNNEQFF. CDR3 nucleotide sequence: TGTGCCAGCAGCGGGGGACTAGCAGTAAACAATGAGCAGTTCTTC.

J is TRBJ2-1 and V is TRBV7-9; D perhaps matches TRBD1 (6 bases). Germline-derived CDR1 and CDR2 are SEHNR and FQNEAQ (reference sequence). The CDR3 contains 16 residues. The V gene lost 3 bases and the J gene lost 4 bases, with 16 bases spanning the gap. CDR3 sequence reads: CASSFTGSIRYNEQFF. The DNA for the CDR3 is TGTGCCAGCAGCTTCACAGGGAGCATTAGGTACAATGAGCAGTTCTTC.

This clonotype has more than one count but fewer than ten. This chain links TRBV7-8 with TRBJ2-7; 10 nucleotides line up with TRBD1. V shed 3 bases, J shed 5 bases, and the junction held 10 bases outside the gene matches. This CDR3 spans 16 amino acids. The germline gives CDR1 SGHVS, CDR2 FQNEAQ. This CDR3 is CASSFGTGAYGDEQYF. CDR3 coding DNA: TGTGCCAGCAGCTTTGGGACAGGGGCTTACGGCGACGAGCAGTACTTC.

CDR3 sequence reads: CASSPGARNYGYTF. CDR3 nucleotide sequence: TGTGCCAGCAGCCCAGGGGCCAGGAACTATGGCTACACCTTC. The V and J genes are TRBV7-6 and TRBJ1-2, with a possible D match to TRBD1 (6 bases). Germline loops: CDR1 SGHVS, CDR2 FNYEAQ. There are 14 residues in the CDR3. V was clipped by 5 bases and J by 2 bases, with 12 bases between them. The entire variable domain, with the rest obtained from reference TRBV7-6 and TRBJ1-2, is as follows: GAGVSQSPRYKVTKRGQDVALRCDPISGHVSLYWYRQALGQGPEFLTYFNYEAQQDKSGLPNDRFSAERPEGSISTLTIQRTEQRDSAMYRCASSPGARNYGYTFGSGTRLTVV.

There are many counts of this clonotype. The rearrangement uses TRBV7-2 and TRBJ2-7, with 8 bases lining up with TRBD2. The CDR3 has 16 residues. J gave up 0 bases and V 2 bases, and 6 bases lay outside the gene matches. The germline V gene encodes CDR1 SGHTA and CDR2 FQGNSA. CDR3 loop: CASSLKPLADSYEQYF. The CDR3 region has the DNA TGTGCCAGCAGCTTAAAACCACTAGCGGACTCCTACGAGCAGTACTTC.

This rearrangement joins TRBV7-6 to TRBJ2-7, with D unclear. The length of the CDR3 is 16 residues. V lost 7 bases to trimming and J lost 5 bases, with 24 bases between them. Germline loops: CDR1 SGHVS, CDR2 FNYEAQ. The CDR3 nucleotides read TGTGCCAGCACCCAAGGGTCAGAGGCTAGATCCGACGAGCAGTACTTC. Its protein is CASTQGSEARSDEQYF.

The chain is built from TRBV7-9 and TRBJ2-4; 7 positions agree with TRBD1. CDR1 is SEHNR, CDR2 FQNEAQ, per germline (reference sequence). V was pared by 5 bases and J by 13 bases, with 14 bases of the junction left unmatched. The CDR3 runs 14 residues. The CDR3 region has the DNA TGTGCCAGCAGCCCTTCCTCTACAGGGGAAAGCCAGTACTTC. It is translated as CASSPSSTGESQYF.

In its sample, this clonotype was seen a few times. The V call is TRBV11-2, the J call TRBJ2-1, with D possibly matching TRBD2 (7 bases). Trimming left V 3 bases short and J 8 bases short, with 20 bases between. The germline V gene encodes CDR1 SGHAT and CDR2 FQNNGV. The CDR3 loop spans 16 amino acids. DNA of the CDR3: TGTGCCAGCAGCTTCCCGGGACGGGGGGCAGTCTATGAGCAGTTCTTC. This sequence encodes CASSFPGRGAVYEQFF.

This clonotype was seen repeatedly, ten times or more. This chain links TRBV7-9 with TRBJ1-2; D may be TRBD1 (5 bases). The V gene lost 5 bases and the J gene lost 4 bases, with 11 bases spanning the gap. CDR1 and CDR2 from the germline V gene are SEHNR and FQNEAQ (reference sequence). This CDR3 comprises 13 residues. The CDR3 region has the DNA TGTGCCAGCAGCCGAGACAGACGCTATGGCTACACCTTC. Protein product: CASSRDRRYGYTF.

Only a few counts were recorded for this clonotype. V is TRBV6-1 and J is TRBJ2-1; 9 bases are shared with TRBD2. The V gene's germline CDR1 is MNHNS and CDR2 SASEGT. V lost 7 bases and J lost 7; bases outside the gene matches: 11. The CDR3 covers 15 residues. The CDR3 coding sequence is TGTGCCAGCACCAATCGGGCTAGCGGGACGAATGAGCAGTTCTTC. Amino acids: CASTNRASGTNEQFF.